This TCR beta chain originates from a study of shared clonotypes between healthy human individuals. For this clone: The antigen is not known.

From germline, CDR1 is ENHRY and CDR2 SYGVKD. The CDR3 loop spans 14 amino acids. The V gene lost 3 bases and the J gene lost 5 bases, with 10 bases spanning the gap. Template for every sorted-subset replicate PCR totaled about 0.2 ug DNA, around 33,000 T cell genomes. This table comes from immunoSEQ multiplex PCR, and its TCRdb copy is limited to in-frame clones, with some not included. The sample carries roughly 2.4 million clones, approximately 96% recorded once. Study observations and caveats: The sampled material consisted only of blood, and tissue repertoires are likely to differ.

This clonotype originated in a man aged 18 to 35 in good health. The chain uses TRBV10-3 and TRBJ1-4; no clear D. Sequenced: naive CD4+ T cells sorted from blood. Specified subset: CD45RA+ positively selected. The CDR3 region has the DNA TGTGCCATCAGTGAAGCAAACGTAAATGAAAAACTGTTTTTT. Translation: CAISEANVNEKLFF.